One and the same sample provided the 14 T cell receptor beta chains below, sequenced in a study of diagnostic markers for celiac disease. TCRdb reanalyzed the reads and collapses them to one entry per CDR3 protein, without DNA. This sample's clone table lists around 7,500 distinct CDR3 sequences. Material for sequencing was either unsorted cells or a sorted T cell fraction (not recorded which). These receptor sequences come from a human donor. This table probably holds off-target reads from a library built for another chain.

The chain carries TRBV12-3 or TRBV12-4 and TRBJ1-5. The CDR3 sequence is 15 residues long. The CDR3 reads CASSLAGDTNQPQHF.

By frequency, this clonotype is medium-sized. The chain combines TRBV20-1 with TRBJ2-1; TCRdb gives TRBD1 as the D gene, but with no DNA this cannot be confirmed. CDR1 and CDR2 from the germline V gene are DFQATT and SNEGSKA (reference sequence). CDR3 length: 15 amino acids. Here the CDR3 reads CSANRGGGSYNEQFF.

The rearrangement joins TRBV5-4 to TRBJ2-5; TCRdb indicates TRBD1, and absent DNA this call remains unverified. Germline V lookup: CDR1 SGHNT, CDR2 YYREEE (reference sequence). The CDR3 runs 15 residues. The chain's CDR3 is CASSSPTGGEGTQYF.

V is TRBV5-1 and J is TRBJ1-1; TCRdb proposes TRBD1, but this gene call is untestable without DNA. CDR3 length: 13 residues. Germline CDR1 is SGHRS and CDR2 is YFSETQ. CDR3 in amino acids: CASQIRGDTEAFF.

The chain uses TRBV27 and TRBJ1-1; without DNA, the TCRdb call of TRBD1 cannot be checked. The CDR3 is 14 residues long. Germline CDR1 and CDR2: MNHEY and SMNVEV (reference sequence). CDR3 region: CASSSQGVYTEAFF.

This clonotype counts as medium-sized (0.01 to 0.1%) by frequency. V and J are TRBV7-2 and TRBJ2-1; the D call from TCRdb, TRBD1, cannot be confirmed without DNA. This CDR3 is built from 11 residues. The germline gives CDR1 SGHTA, CDR2 FQGNSA. CDR3 region: CASSLSGPQFF.

The chain employs TRBV27 and TRBJ2-2; TCRdb gives TRBD1 as the D gene, but with no DNA this cannot be confirmed. This CDR3 region has 16 residues. CDR1 and CDR2 from the germline V gene are MNHEY and SMNVEV (reference sequence). CDR3 residues: CASSFKSGHNTGELFF.

By frequency, this clonotype registers medium-sized (0.01 to 0.1%). The chain recombines TRBV20-1 with TRBJ2-1; TCRdb outputs TRBD2, but without DNA this stays unchecked. The CDR3 length is 14 residues. Germline V gene data show CDR1 as DFQATT and CDR2 as SNEGSKA (reference sequence). The CDR3 region is CSANGGVSYNEQFF.

The chain joins TRBV10-3 to TRBJ2-5. Germline loops: CDR1 ENHRY, CDR2 SYGVKD. This CDR3 comprises 13 residues. CDR3 amino acids: CAISERTQETQYF.

CDR3 sequence: CASSQEGRRGIRANYGYTF. The V call is TRBV4-1, the J call TRBJ1-2; absent DNA, TCRdb's TRBD1 call cannot be checked. The CDR3 length is 19 residues. The germline CDR1 and CDR2 sequences are MGHRA and YSYEKL.

The V call is TRBV2, the J call TRBJ2-7. CDR1 and CDR2 (germline): SNHLY, FYNNEI. The length of the CDR3 is 14 residues. CDR3 protein: CASSDSGLFYEQYF.

The CDR3 sequence is CASSLVSGGASDEKLFF. This chain uses TRBV28 with TRBJ1-4; the D gene TCRdb calls, TRBD1, cannot be checked with no DNA. This CDR3 spans 17 amino acids. CDR1 and CDR2 (germline): MDHEN, SYDVKM.

This clonotype is called large based on its frequency. J is TRBJ2-1 and V is TRBV20-1. The CDR3 runs to 16 residues. Germline-derived CDR1 and CDR2 are DFQATT and SNEGSKA (reference sequence). CDR3 region: CSARVLREDSYNEQFF.

The chain has TRBV5-1 and TRBJ1-2; TCRdb selects TRBD1, and the lack of DNA leaves this call unchecked. The CDR3 length is 13 residues. Germline CDR1 and CDR2: SGHRS and YFSETQ. The CDR3 loop reads CASTRGTDYGYTF.